The next 12 T cell receptor beta chains were all read from a single sample in a study of shared clonotypes between healthy human individuals. TCRdb's table, derived via immunoSEQ multiplex PCR, lists solely in-frame clones and lacks some. The data contain 2,500,000 or so clones, roughly 92% of them seen just once; the ten biggest clones take up roughly 0.14%. The source material was naive CD4+ T cells sorted from blood. Specified subset: CD45RA+ positively selected. The receptor set was obtained from a man aged 18-30 years in good health.

The chain uses TRBV2 and TRBJ1-2; maybe TRBD1 (6 bases). CDR3 length: 18 residues. Germline lookup yields CDR1 SNHLY and CDR2 FYNNEI. Trimming pared 5 bases from V and 0 bases from J, leaving 22 bases between. The CDR3 loop reads CASSIPSQGRGANYGYTF. CDR3 DNA sequence: TGTGCCAGCAGTATACCCTCACAGGGTCGCGGAGCTAACTATGGCTACACCTTC.

In the case of this clone: The same CDR3 is also encoded by other DNA sequences in this sample. The chain joins TRBV11-3 to TRBJ2-3, with a weak D call TRBD2 (6 bases). This CDR3 spans 14 amino acids. Germline values: CDR1 SGHNT, CDR2 YENEEA. V was trimmed by 4 bases and J by 0 bases, leaving 8 bases between them. CDR3 sequence: CASSSGGSTDTQYF. For the CDR3, the DNA is TGTGCCAGCAGCTCCGGGGGAAGCACAGATACGCAGTATTTT. Full variable domain (remainder filled in from reference TRBV11-3 and TRBJ2-3): EAGVVQSPRYKIIEKKQPVAFWCNPISGHNTLYWYLQNLGQGPELLIRYENEEAVDDSQLPKDRFSAERLKGVDSTLKIQPAELGDSAVYLCASSSGGSTDTQYFGPGTRLTVL.

The rearrangement joins TRBV12-5 to TRBJ1-5, with TRBD1 matching over 9 bases. Per the germline V gene, CDR1 is LGHNT and CDR2 is FRNRAP. Germline trimming cut 0 bases from V and 3 bases from J; bases unmatched to any gene: 6. This CDR3 contains 17 residues. DNA for the CDR3: TGTGCTAGTGGTTTGGTAACCGGGACAGGGTTCAATCAGCCCCAGCATTTT. Its protein product is CASGLVTGTGFNQPQHF.

This clone has just one count. The chain carries TRBV28 and TRBJ1-5; no clear D. V lost 5 bases, J lost 7 bases, and 9 bases lay in between. The CDR3 has 12 residues. Germline V gene sequence: CDR1 MDHEN, CDR2 SYDVKM. CDR3 nucleotides: TGTGCCAGCAGTCAGGTGGGACAGCCCCAGCATTTT. Its translation: CASSQVGQPQHF.

The chain combines TRBV19 with TRBJ2-2; 10 bases line up with TRBD1. Trimming at V came to 3 bases and at J to 3 bases, leaving 1 base not matched to a gene. This CDR3 spans 15 amino acids. The germline V gene has CDR1 LNHDA and CDR2 SQIVND (reference sequence). The chain's CDR3 is CASSMTGGHTGELFF. DNA for the CDR3: TGTGCCAGTAGTATGACAGGGGGCCACACCGGGGAGCTGTTTTTT. Looking up the rest from reference TRBV19 and TRBJ2-2 gives the full variable domain: DGGITQSPKYLFRKEGQNVTLSCEQNLNHDAMYWYRQDPGQGLRLIYYSQIVNDFQKGDIAEGYSVSREKKESFPLTVTSAQKNPTAFYLCASSMTGGHTGELFFGEGSRLTVL.

V gene TRBV6-5 combines with J gene TRBJ1-2; maybe TRBD1 (6 bases). V lost 6 bases to trimming and J lost 3 bases, with 11 bases between them. The germline CDR1 and CDR2 sequences are MNHEY and SVGAGI. CDR3 length: 13 residues. CDR3 protein: CASRPGTYYGYTF. DNA for the CDR3: TGTGCCAGCAGGCCCGGGACATACTATGGCTACACCTTC.

The chain couples TRBV19 to TRBJ2-7; D is possibly TRBD2 (5 bases). Per the germline V gene, CDR1 is LNHDA and CDR2 is SQIVND (reference sequence). This CDR3 is built from 15 residues. V was pared by 0 bases and J by 0 bases, with 9 bases between. The CDR3 bases are TGTGCCAGTAGTATAGAAGGCCGGGACTCCTACGAGCAGTACTTC. Translation gives CASSIEGRDSYEQYF.

The chain has TRBV5-1 and TRBJ2-4; perhaps TRBD1 as D (6 bases). The CDR3 has 16 amino acids. The V gene's germline CDR1 is SGHRS and CDR2 YFSETQ. Between the trimmed V and J ends, which lost 3 bases and 0 bases, there was a span of 13 bases. The CDR3 is CASSSGTLIAKNIQYF. CDR3 sequence (DNA): TGCGCCAGCAGCTCCGGGACACTAATAGCCAAAAACATTCAGTACTTC.

The V call is TRBV19, the J call TRBJ2-1; D perhaps matches TRBD2 (6 bases). Trimming cost V 5 bases and J 1 base, with 15 bases left between them. The germline V gene has CDR1 LNHDA and CDR2 SQIVND (reference sequence). There are 16 residues in the CDR3. As DNA, the CDR3 is TGTGCCAGTAGTGATGAAGTTGCGGGATCCTACAATGAGCAGTTCTTC. This codes for CASSDEVAGSYNEQFF.

The chain has TRBV30 and TRBJ2-2; 7 nucleotides agree with TRBD2. Trimming cost V 4 bases and J 0 bases; bases outside gene matches: 11. The CDR3 runs to 17 residues. Germline V gene lookup returns CDR1 GTSNPN and CDR2 SVGIG (reference sequence). In nucleotides, the CDR3 is TGTGCCTGGAAGTCCAGGGAGGGAGGGGCGAACACCGGGGAGCTGTTTTTT. Protein sequence: CAWKSREGGANTGELFF.

V usage is TRBV11-2 and J usage is TRBJ2-7, with D possibly TRBD1 on 6 matching bases. V lost 5 bases and J lost 2, with 13 bases in between. Germline CDR1 and CDR2: SGHAT and FQNNGV. CDR3 size: 14 residues. Written as DNA, the CDR3 is TGTGCCAGCAGCCTCCCGCGGACAGCCTACGAGCAGTACTTC. Its protein product is CASSLPRTAYEQYF.

V and J are TRBV7-2 and TRBJ2-1, with 8 bases lining up with TRBD2. With V trimmed by 4 bases and J by 7 bases, 9 bases remained unmatched. The CDR3 is 15 residues long. CDR1 is SGHTA and CDR2 is FQGNSA in the germline V gene. As DNA, the CDR3 is TGTGCCAGCAGCTCCTCTAGCGGGTTGGCGAATGAGCAGTTCTTC. Translated, it gives CASSSSSGLANEQFF.